This T cell receptor (beta chain) was documented in a study of CD8+ T cells in alopecia areata. Notes on the study in general: It was observed that many expanded lesional clones persisted in scalp and blood during tofacitinib. Treatment with tofacitinib significantly lowered scalp clonality and reduced expanded CD8+ clones among the top 100.

Regarding treatment: oral pan-JAK inhibitor, 5-10 mg twice daily. Alopecia areata patients had lesional scalp punch biopsies and peripheral blood taken from them. Extraction and reverse transcription of RNA yielded cDNA as the sequencing template. Using immunoSEQ multiplex PCR, the repertoire was profiled, and TCRdb retains in-frame clones only, with some absent. This sample carries 150,000 to 200,000 clones, roughly 60% of them seen once, and the ten largest clones take under 1.2%. On this clone itself: Its antigen remains unknown.

From germline, CDR1 is MGHDK and CDR2 SYGVNS. V gave up 8 bases and J gave up 6 bases, with 17 bases separating them. This CDR3 is 14 amino acids long. This chain joins TRBV25-1 and TRBJ2-1, with a tentative D call TRBD2 (5 bases). This TCR derives from a human donor with alopecia areata. The starting material was CD4+ T cells sorted from blood, obtained at week 24, from a patient treated with tofacitinib. CDR3 sequence: CASLSGVPFNEQFF. The CDR3, as DNA: TGTGCCAGCCTTTCCGGGGTACCGTTCAATGAGCAGTTCTTC.